This entry is about one T cell receptor (beta chain). Antigen: not known. This sample is part of a study of blood T cells in healthy people across ages. From germline, CDR1 is SGHVS and CDR2 FQNEAQ. Trimming removed 2 bases at V and 0 bases at J, with 17 bases between. The CDR3 covers 17 residues. With a J-beta primer mix and a sample-barcoded 5' primer, a second PCR ran about 7 to 12 cycles. TCRdb ran MiXCR on the 5' RACE reads and lists one entry per CDR3 protein. The sample has some 1.7 million distinct CDR3 sequences, 28% seen once. Study-level points and caveats: While age rose, TCR beta diversity per million T cells dropped in a roughly linear way. Leaving the PBMCs unsorted stopped any conclusive comparison of naive versus antigen-experienced cells.

The chain links TRBV7-8 to TRBJ2-7, with D perhaps TRBD1 (6 bases). The specimen was blood. This receptor was identified in a woman in her 30s in good health. In DNA form, the CDR3 reads TGTGCCAGCAGCTTAACGGGGCGCAGGACAGCCTCCTACGAGCAGTACTTC. The encoded protein is CASSLTGRRTASYEQYF.